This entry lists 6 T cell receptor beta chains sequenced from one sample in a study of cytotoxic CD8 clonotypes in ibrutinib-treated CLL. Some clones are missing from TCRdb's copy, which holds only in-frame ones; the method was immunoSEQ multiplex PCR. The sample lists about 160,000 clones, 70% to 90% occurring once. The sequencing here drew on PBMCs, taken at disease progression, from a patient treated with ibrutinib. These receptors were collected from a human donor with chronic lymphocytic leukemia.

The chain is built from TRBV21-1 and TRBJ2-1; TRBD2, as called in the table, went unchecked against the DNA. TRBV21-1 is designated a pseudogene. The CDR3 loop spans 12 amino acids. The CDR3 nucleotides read TGTGCCAGCAGCACCGTTTACAATGAGCAGTTCTTC. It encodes CASSTVYNEQFF.

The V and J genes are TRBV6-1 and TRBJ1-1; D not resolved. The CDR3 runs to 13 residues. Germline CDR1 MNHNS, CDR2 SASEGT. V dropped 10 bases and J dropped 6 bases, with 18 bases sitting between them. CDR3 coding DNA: TGTGCCACCTCACCAGTGAGTAGCGCTGAAGCTTTCTTT. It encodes CATSPVSSAEAFF.

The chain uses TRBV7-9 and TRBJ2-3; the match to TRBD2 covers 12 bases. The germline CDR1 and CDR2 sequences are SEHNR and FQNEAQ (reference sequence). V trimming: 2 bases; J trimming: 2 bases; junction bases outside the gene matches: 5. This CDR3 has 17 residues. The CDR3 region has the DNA TGTGCCAGCAGCTTATTGGCTAGCGGGAGGGCCACAGATACGCAGTATTTT. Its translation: CASSLLASGRATDTQYF.

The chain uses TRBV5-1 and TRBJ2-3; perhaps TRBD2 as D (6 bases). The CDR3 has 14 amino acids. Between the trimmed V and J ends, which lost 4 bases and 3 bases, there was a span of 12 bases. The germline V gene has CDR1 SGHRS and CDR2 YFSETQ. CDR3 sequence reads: CASSPGGETDTQYF. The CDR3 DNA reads TGCGCCAGCAGCCCCGGAGGGGAGACAGATACGCAGTATTTT.

The CDR3 region is CASSPFIVGLSSYEQYF. As DNA, the CDR3 is TGTGCCAGCAGCCCGTTTATTGTGGGCCTCAGTTCCTACGAGCAGTACTTC. The chain links TRBV11-3 to TRBJ2-7; D gene ambiguous. The CDR3 covers 17 residues. The germline V gene encodes CDR1 SGHNT and CDR2 YENEEA. V lost 5 bases, J lost 1 base, and 21 bases lay in between.

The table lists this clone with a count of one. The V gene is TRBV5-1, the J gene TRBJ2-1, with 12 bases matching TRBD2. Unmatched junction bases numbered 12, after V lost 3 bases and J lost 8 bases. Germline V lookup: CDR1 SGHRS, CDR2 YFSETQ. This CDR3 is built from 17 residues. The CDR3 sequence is CASSSFGLAGLQDEQFF. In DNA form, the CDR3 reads TGCGCCAGCAGCTCATTCGGACTAGCGGGGCTACAGGATGAGCAGTTCTTC. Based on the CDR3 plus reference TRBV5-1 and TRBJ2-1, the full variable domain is KAGVTQTPRYLIKTRGQQVTLSCSPISGHRSVSWYQQTPGQGLQFLFEYFSETQRNKGNFPGRFSGRQFSNSRSEMNVSTLELGDSALYLCASSSFGLAGLQDEQFFGPGTRLTVL.